Detailed here is one TCR beta chain. The V end was cut by 9 bases, the J end by 6 bases, with 15 bases between. From germline, CDR1 is MDHEN and CDR2 SYDVKM. The CDR3 sequence is 13 residues long. This specimen comes from a study of OX40 agonist ivuxolimab in advanced cancers. Study information: The patients' treatment was ivuxolimab, an agonistic anti-OX40 (CD134) antibody. Patients received intravenous ivuxolimab every 2 weeks at 0.01 to 10 mg/kg.

Using immunoSEQ multiplex PCR, the repertoire was profiled, and TCRdb retains in-frame clones only, with some absent. The repertoire holds 100,000 to 150,000 clones, about nine tenths seen once, with under 0.95% in the top ten. The genes are TRBV28 and TRBJ2-4; D is possibly TRBD2 (7 bases). The starting material was CD4+ or CD8+ T cells sorted from blood, obtained in a trial of the OX40 agonist ivuxolimab. This clonotype was obtained from an adult with an advanced solid tumor such as melanoma, head and neck, liver or kidney cancer. The CDR3 sequence is CASYAGAGNIQYF. The CDR3 bases are TGTGCCAGTTACGCGGGGGCAGGAAACATTCAGTACTTC.